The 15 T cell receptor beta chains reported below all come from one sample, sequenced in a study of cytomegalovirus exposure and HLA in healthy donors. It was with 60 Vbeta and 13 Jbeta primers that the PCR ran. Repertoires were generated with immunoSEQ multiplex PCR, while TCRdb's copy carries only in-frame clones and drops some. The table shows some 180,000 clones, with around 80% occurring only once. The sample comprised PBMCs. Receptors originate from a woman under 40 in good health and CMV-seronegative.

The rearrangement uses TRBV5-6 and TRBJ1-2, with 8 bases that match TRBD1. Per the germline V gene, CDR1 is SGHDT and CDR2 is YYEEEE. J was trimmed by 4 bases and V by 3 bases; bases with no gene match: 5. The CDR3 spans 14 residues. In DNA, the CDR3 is TGTGCCAGCAGCTCTACCGGGACAGGCTATGGCTACACCTTC. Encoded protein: CASSSTGTGYGYTF.

The CDR3 region is CASTVLASYNEQFF. In DNA, the CDR3 is TGTGCCAGCACCGTGCTAGCGTCCTACAATGAGCAGTTCTTC. The V call is TRBV7-2, the J call TRBJ2-1; D is possibly TRBD2 (6 bases). The length of the CDR3 is 14 residues. Per germline, CDR1 SGHTA and CDR2 FQGNSA. The ends were cut back, 7 bases at V and 1 base at J, with 11 bases in the middle.

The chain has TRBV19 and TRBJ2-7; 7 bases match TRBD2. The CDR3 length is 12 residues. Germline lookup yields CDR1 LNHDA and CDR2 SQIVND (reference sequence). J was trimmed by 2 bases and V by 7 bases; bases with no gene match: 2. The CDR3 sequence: CASMGGAYEQYF. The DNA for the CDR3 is TGTGCCAGTATGGGGGGGGCCTACGAGCAGTACTTC.

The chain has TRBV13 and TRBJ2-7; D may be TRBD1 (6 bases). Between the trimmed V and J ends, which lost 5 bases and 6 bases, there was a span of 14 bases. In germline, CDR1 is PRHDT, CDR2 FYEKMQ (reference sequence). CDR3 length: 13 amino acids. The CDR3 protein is CASSLQGSGEQYF. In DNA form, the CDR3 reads TGTGCCAGCAGCCTACAGGGTTCGGGCGAGCAGTACTTC.

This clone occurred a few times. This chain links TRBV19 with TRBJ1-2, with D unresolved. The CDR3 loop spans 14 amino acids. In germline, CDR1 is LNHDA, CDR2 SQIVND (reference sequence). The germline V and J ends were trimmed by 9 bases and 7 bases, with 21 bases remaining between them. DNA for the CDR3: TGTGCCAGCTCCGCACGGGGTGGGAGCTCTGGCTACACCTTC. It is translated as CASSARGGSSGYTF.

The CDR3 loop reads CASLRGTPYEQYF. The CDR3 DNA reads as TGTGCCAGCCTGAGGGGGACCCCATACGAGCAGTACTTC. This chain joins TRBV2 and TRBJ2-7; a weak D match, TRBD1 (6 bases). This CDR3 is built from 13 residues. V lost 8 bases to trimming and J lost 4 bases, with 15 bases between them. CDR1 is SNHLY and CDR2 is FYNNEI in the germline V gene.

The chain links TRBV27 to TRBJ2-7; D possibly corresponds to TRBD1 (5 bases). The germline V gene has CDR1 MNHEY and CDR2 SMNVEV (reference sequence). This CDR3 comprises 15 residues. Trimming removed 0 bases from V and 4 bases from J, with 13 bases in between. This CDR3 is CASSLSVTRVYEQYF. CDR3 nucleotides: TGTGCCAGCAGTTTATCAGTGACCAGGGTTTACGAGCAGTACTTC.

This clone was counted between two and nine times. CDR3 sequence (DNA): TGTGCCAGCAGCGCCCGGGCAGGGGGAACCGGGGAGCTGTTTTTT. Translated: CASSARAGGTGELFF. The rearrangement links TRBV11-2 to TRBJ2-2; 7 nucleotides match TRBD1. V lost 5 bases to trimming and J lost 5 bases; unmatched junction nucleotides: 8. Germline CDR1 reads SGHAT; CDR2 reads FQNNGV. The CDR3 spans 15 residues.

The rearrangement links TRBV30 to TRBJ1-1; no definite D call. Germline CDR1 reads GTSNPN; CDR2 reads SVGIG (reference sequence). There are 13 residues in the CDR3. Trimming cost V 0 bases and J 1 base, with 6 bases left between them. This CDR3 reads CAWSVEENTEAFF. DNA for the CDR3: TGTGCCTGGAGTGTAGAGGAGAACACTGAAGCTTTCTTT.

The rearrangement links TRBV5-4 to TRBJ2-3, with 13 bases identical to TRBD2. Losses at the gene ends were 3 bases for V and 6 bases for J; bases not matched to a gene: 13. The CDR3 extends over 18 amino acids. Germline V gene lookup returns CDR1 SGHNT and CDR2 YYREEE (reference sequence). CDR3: CASSSGLAGAIPGDTQYF. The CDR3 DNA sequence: TGTGCCAGCAGCTCAGGACTAGCGGGGGCCATCCCGGGGGATACGCAGTATTTT.

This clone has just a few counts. CDR3 sequence (DNA): TGTGCCAGCAGCTTATCAGGGGGGATTGGGACCGGGGAGCTGTTTTTT. Amino acids: CASSLSGGIGTGELFF. The chain has TRBV7-8 and TRBJ2-2, with TRBD1 as a possible D gene (7 bases). This CDR3 comprises 16 residues. Looked up from germline, CDR1 is SGHVS and CDR2 is FQNEAQ. The ends were cut back, 2 bases at V and 5 bases at J, with 15 bases in the middle.

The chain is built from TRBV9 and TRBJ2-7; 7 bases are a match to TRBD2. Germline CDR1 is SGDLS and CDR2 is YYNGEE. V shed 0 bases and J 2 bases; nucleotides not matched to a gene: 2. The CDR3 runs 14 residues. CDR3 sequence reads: CASSVEGLAYEQYF. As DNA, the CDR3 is TGTGCCAGCAGCGTAGAAGGACTAGCCTACGAGCAGTACTTC.

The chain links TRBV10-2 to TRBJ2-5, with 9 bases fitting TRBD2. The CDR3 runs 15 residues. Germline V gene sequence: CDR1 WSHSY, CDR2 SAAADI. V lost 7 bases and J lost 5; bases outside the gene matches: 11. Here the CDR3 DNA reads TGCGCCAGCATGCCAGCGCGGGGGGGCTATGAGACCCAGTACTTC. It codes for CASMPARGGYETQYF.

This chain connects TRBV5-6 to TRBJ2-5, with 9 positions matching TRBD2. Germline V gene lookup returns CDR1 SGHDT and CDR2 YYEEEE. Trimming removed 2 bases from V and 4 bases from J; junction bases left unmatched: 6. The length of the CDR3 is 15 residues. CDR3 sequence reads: CASSLGGGAGETQYF. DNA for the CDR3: TGTGCCAGCAGCTTAGGCGGGGGGGCCGGAGAGACCCAGTACTTC.

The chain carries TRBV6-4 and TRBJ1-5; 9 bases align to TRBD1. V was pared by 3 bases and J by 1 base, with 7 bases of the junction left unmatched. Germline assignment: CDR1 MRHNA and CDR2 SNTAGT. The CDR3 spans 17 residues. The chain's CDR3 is CASSEDRGRRSNQPQHF. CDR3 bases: TGTGCCAGCAGTGAGGACAGGGGCCGGAGGAGCAATCAGCCCCAGCATTTT.